This TCR beta chain was recovered during a study of T-cell memory formation after mild COVID-19. With constant-segment primers, 5'RACE yielded cDNA libraries of TCR alpha and TCR beta that carried sample barcodes and UMIs. From the 5' RACE reads, TCRdb called clonotypes with MiXCR, one entry per CDR3 protein. The table lists roughly 14,000 distinct CDR3 sequences, roughly 25% of them singletons, with 60% to 70% in the top ten. Details on this clonotype: The antigen remains undetermined.

Study results and caveats: A balance of CD4 and CD8 characterized clones contracting day 15 to 85, whereas later expanders leaned CD4+. The study found contracting CD4+ clones mainly in CM and EM and contracting CD8+ clones in EMRA.

This CDR3 is 16 amino acids long. CDR1 and CDR2 (germline): LNHNV, YYDKDF (reference sequence). V gave up 0 bases and J gave up 3 bases, with 14 bases separating them. Input material: PBMCs or a T cell subset sorted from them (not recorded which). The chain links TRBV15 to TRBJ1-1; no firm D call. The TCR comes from a man aged 18 to 29 who had mild COVID-19 (a few samples of this study predate the infection). Cell type and time point are not known. CDR3 DNA sequence: TGTGCCACCAGCAGAGATCGGAGGGTATTGGACACTGAAGCTTTCTTT. This sequence encodes CATSRDRRVLDTEAFF. The full variable domain, with the rest looked up from reference TRBV15 and TRBJ1-1, is DAMVIQNPRYQVTQFGKPVTLSCSQTLNHNVMYWYQQKSSQAPKLLFHYYDKDFNNEADTPDNFQSRRPNTSFCFLDIRSPGLGDTAMYLCATSRDRRVLDTEAFFGQGTRLTVV.